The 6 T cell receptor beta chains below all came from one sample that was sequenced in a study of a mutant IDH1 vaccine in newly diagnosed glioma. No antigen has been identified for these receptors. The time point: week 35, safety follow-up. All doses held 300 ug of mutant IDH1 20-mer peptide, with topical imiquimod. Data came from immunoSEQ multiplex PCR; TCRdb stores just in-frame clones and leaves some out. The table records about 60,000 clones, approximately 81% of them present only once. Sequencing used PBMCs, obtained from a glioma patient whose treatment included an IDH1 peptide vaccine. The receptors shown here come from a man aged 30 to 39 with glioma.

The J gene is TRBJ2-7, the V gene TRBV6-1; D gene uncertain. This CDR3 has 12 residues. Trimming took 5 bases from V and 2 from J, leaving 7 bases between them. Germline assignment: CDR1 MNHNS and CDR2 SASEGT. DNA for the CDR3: TGTGCCAGCAGTAAACCGCCCTACGAGCAGTACTTC. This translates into CASSKPPYEQYF.

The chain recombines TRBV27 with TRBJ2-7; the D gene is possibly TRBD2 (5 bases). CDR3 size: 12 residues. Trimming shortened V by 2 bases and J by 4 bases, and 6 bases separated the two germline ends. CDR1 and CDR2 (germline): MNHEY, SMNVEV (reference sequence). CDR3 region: CASSLPGYEQYF. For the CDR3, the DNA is TGTGCCAGCAGTTTACCGGGGTACGAGCAGTACTTC.

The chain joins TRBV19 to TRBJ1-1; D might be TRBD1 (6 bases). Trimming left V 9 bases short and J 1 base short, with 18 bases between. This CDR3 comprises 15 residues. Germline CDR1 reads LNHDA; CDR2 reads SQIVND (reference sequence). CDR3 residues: CASLVVGAANTEAFF. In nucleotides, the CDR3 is TGTGCCAGCTTGGTGGTGGGGGCCGCGAACACTGAAGCTTTCTTT.

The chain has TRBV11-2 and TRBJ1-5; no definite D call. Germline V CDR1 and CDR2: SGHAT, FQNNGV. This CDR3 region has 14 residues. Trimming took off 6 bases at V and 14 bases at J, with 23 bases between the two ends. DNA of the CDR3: TGTGCCAGCAGTTCGAGCGCTGAATCGGGTGTGAAGCATTTT. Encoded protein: CASSSSAESGVKHF.

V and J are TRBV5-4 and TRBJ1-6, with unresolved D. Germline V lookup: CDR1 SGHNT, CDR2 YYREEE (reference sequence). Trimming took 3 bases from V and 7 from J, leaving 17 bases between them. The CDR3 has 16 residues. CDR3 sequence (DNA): TGTGCCAGCAGCTCTTTCCGTGGAGGGAAAAATTCACCCCTCCACTTT. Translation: CASSSFRGGKNSPLHF.

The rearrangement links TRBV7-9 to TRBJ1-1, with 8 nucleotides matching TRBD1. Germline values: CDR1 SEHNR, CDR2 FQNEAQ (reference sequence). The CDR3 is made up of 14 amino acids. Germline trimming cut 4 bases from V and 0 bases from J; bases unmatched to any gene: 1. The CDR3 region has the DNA TGTGCCAGCAGCTCGGGACAGGTGAACACTGAAGCTTTCTTT. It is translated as CASSSGQVNTEAFF.